A selection of T cell receptor beta chains follows, all from one sample in a study of beta chain features in type 1 diabetes. Sequencing used immunoSEQ multiplex PCR; TCRdb keeps in-frame clones, though not all of them. Of about 710,000 clones in the sample, around 15% were seen once. Source material: naive CD4+ T cells from blood. Receptors were obtained from a man aged 18 to 29 with type 1 diabetes. CDR3s include the opening cysteine and the closing phenylalanine or tryptophan.

TRBV27,TRBJ2-5,CASRQVGLRYQETQYF
TRBV4-2,TRBJ2-1,CASSQGVADTHNEQFF
TRBV18,TRBJ2-1,CASSPPDVDEQFF
TRBV28,TRBJ2-3,CASLAGLSDSDTQYF
TRBV28,TRBJ2-7,CASGVGYEQYF
TRBV4-2,TRBJ2-2,CASSPRGREGTGELFF
TRBV6-5,TRBJ1-1,CASSYSRIRGEAFF
TRBV28,TRBJ1-2,CASSDGYGYTF
TRBV7-9,TRBJ1-4,CASSPGRAMAEKLFF
TRBV29-1,TRBJ2-5,CSVGAGPETQYF